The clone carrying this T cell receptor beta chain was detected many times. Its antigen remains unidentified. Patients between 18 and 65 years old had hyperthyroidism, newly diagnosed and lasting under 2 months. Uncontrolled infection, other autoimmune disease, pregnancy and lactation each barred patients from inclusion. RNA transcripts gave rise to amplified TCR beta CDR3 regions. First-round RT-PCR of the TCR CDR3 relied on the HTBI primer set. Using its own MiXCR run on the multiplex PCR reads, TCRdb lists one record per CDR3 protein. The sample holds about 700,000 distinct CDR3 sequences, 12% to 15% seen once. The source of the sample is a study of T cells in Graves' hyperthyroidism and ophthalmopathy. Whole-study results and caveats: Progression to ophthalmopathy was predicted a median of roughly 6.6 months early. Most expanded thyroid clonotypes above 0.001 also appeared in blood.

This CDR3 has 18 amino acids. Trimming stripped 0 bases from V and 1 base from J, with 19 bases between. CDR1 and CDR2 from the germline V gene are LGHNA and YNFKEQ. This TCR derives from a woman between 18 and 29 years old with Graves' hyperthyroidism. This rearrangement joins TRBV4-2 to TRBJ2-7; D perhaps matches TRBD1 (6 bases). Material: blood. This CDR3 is CASSQEIQGPGVSYEQYF. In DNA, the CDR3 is TGTGCCAGCAGCCAAGAAATACAAGGGCCAGGGGTATCCTACGAGCAGTACTTC.